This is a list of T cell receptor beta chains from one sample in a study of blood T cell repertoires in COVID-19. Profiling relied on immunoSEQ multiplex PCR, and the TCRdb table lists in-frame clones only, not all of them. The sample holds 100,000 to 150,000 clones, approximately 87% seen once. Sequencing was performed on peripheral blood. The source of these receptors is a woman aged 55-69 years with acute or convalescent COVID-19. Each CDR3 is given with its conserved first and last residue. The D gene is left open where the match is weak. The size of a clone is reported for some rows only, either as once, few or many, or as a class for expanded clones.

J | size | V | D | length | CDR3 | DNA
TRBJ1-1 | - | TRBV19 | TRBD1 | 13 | CASSEQGGTEAFF | TGTGCCAGTAGTGAACAGGGGGGCACTGAAGCTTTCTTT
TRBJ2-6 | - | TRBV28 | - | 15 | CASSLTASGANVLTF | TGTGCCAGCAGTTTGACAGCCTCTGGGGCCAACGTCCTGACTTTC
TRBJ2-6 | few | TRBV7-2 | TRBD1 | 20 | CASSLAVGTASPSGANVLTF | TGTGCCAGCAGCTTAGCGGTAGGGACAGCTTCGCCCTCTGGGGCCAACGTCCTGACTTTC
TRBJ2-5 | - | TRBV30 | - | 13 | CAWSVGSGETQYF | TGTGCCTGGAGTGTTGGTTCGGGTGAGACCCAGTACTTC
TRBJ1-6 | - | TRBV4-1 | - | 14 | CASSRISDNSPLHF | TGCGCCAGCAGTCGAATAAGCGACAATTCACCCCTCCACTTT
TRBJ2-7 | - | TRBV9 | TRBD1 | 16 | CASSVGITDRGYEQYF | TGTGCCAGCAGCGTAGGGATAACGGACAGGGGCTACGAGCAGTACTTC
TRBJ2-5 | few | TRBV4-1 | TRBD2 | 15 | CASSQVSGPQETQYF | TGCGCCAGCAGCCAGGTTAGCGGGCCTCAAGAGACCCAGTACTTC
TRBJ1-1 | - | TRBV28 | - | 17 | CASSFWGQGKLNTEAFF | TGTGCCAGCAGTTTTTGGGGACAAGGCAAATTGAACACTGAAGCTTTCTTT
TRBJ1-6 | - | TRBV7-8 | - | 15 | CASSLESGVGSPLHF | TGTGCCAGCAGCTTGGAGTCAGGGGTAGGTTCACCCCTCCACTTT
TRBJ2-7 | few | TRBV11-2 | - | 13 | CASSLGEAFSQYF | TGTGCCAGCAGCTTAGGAGAGGCCTTTTCGCAGTACTTC
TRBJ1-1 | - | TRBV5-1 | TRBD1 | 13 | CASSFTGGEEAFF | TGCGCCAGCAGCTTTACAGGGGGCGAAGAGGCTTTCTTT
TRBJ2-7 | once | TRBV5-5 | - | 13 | CASSLLDNYEQYF | TGTGCCAGCAGCTTGCTGGACAACTACGAGCAGTACTTC
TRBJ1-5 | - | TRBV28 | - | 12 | CASSLPGQPQHF | TGTGCCAGCAGTTTGCCGGGGCAGCCCCAGCATTTT
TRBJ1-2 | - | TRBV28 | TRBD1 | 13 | CASNVGQTYGYTF | TGTGCCAGCAACGTGGGACAGACCTATGGCTACACCTTC
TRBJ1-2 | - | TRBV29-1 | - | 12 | CSVEAQNYGYTF | TGCAGCGTTGAAGCCCAAAACTATGGCTACACCTTC
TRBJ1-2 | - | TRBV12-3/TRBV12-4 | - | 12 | CASSFDNNGYTF | TGTGCCAGCAGTTTTGACAACAACGGCTACACCTTC
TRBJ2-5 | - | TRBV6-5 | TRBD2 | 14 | CASSLLAGGETQYF | TGTGCCAGCAGCCTACTAGCGGGGGGGGAGACCCAGTACTTC
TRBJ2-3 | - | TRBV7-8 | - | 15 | CASSRTGMRTDTQYF | TGTGCCAGCAGCCGAACAGGGATGAGGACAGATACGCAGTATTTT
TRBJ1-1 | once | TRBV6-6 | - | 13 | CASSLELNTEAFF | TGTGCCAGCAGTCTGGAGCTGAACACTGAAGCTTTCTTT
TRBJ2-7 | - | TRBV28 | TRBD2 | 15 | CASSSPRGGVYEQYF | TGTGCCAGCAGTTCCCCCCGGGGGGGAGTTTACGAGCAGTACTTC
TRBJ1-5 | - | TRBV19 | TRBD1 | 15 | CASSSTGGRSQPQHF | TGTGCCAGTAGTTCCACAGGGGGTAGAAGTCAGCCCCAGCATTTT
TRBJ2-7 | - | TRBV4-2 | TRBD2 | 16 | CASSQAGLAGTYEQYF | TGTGCCAGCAGCCAAGCGGGGCTAGCGGGGACCTACGAGCAGTACTTC
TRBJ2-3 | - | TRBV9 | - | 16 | CASSGNLWAFTDTQYF | TGTGCCAGCAGCGGAAATCTGTGGGCTTTCACAGATACGCAGTATTTT
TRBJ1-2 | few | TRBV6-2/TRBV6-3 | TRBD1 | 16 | CASSFYTGGTNYGYTF | TGTGCCAGCAGTTTCTACACAGGGGGGACTAACTATGGCTACACCTTC
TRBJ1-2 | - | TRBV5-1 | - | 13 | CASSLAGRGGYTF | TGCGCCAGCAGCTTGGCTGGGAGGGGTGGCTACACCTTC
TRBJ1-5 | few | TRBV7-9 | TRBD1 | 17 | CASSLAMGDRRNQPQHF | TGTGCCAGCAGCTTGGCCATGGGGGACAGGAGGAATCAGCCCCAGCATTTT
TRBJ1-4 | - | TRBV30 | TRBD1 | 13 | CAWAGQGGEKLFF | TGTGCCTGGGCTGGACAGGGCGGCGAAAAACTGTTTTTT
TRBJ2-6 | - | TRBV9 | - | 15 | CASSPTGAGANVLTF | TGTGCCAGCAGCCCTACGGGGGCTGGGGCCAACGTCCTGACTTTC
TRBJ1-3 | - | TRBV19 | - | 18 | CASSSSGQASSSGNTIYF | TGTGCCAGTAGTTCATCGGGACAAGCTTCTTCTTCTGGAAACACCATATATTTT
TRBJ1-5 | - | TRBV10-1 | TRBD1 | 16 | CASSESTGEEGQPQHF | TGCGCCAGCAGTGAGTCAACAGGGGAGGAAGGCCAGCCCCAGCATTTT
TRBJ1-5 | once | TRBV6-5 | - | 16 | CASSYSQGSSNQPQHF | TGTGCCAGCAGTTACTCCCAGGGCTCGAGCAATCAGCCCCAGCATTTT
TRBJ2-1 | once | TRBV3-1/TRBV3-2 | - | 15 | CASSQGHSSYNEQFF | TGTGCCAGCAGCCAAGGACATAGCTCCTACAATGAGCAGTTCTTC
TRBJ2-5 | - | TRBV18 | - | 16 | CASSPPGNRPMETQYF | TGTGCCAGCTCACCACCGGGAAACAGGCCTATGGAGACCCAGTACTTC
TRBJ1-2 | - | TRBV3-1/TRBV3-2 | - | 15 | CASSQGASAARGYTF | TGTGCCAGCAGCCAAGGAGCGTCAGCGGCGAGAGGCTACACCTTC
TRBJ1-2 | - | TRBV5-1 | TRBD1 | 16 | CASSLAPGQGWYGYTF | TGCGCCAGCAGCTTGGCCCCGGGACAGGGTTGGTATGGCTACACCTTC
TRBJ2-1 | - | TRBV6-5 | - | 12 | CASSYWGDEQFF | TGTGCCAGCAGTTACTGGGGCGATGAGCAGTTCTTC
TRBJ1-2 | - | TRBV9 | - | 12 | CASSVGLSGYTF | TGTGCCAGCAGCGTAGGCCTAAGTGGCTACACCTTC
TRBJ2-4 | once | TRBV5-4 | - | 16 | CASSIDPTGAKNIQYF | TGTGCCAGCAGCATTGACCCCACGGGTGCCAAAAACATTCAGTACTTC
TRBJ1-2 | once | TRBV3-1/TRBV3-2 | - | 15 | CASSQVPGSGYGYTF | TGTGCCAGCAGCCAAGTACCGGGGTCGGGCTATGGCTACACCTTC
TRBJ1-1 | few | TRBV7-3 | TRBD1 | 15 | CASSLSPGGNTEAFF | TGTGCCAGCAGCTTAAGTCCAGGGGGGAACACTGAAGCTTTCTTT
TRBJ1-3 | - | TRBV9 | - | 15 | CASSPVGNSGNTIYF | TGTGCCAGCAGCCCCGTCGGTAACTCTGGAAACACCATATATTTT
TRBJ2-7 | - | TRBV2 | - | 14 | CASSEIAAGYEQYF | TGTGCCAGCAGTGAAATAGCGGCGGGGTACGAGCAGTACTTC
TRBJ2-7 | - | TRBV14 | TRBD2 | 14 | CASSRLSGSYEQYF | TGTGCCAGCAGCCGACTTAGCGGGAGCTACGAGCAGTACTTC
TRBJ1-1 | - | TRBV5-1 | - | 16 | CASSSSGGGGITEAFF | TGCGCCAGCAGCTCCTCGGGGGGAGGAGGGATCACTGAAGCTTTCTTT
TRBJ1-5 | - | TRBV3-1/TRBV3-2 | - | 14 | CASSRDTSNQPQHF | TGTGCCAGCAGCCGGGACACGAGCAATCAGCCCCAGCATTTT
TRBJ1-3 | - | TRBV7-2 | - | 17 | CASSLDPGLRSGNTIYF | TGTGCCAGCAGCTTAGATCCAGGGCTACGCTCTGGAAACACCATATATTTT
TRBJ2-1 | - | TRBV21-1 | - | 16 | CASRLAEGGLYNEQFF | TGTGCCAGCAGACTAGCGGAAGGGGGATTATACAATGAGCAGTTCTTC
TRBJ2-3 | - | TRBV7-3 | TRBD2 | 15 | CASSLRSLAGDTQYF | TGTGCCAGCAGCTTAAGGAGTCTAGCGGGGGATACGCAGTATTTT
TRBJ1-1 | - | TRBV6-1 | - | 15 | CASSELSGLGTEAFF | TGTGCCAGCAGTGAACTGAGCGGCCTGGGGACTGAAGCTTTCTTT
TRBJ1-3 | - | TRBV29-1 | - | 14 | CSVVGGLDGNTIYF | TGCAGCGTTGTTGGCGGGCTAGACGGAAACACCATATATTTT
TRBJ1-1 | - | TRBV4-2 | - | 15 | CASSQERNSRTEAFF | TGTGCCAGCAGCCAAGAGCGCAACAGTCGCACTGAAGCTTTCTTT
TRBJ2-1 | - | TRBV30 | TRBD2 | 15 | CAWMAGGASYNEQFF | TGTGCCTGGATGGCGGGAGGAGCCTCCTACAATGAGCAGTTCTTC
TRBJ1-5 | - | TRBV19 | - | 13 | CASSIAGTQPQHF | TGTGCCAGTAGTATTGCGGGGACCCAGCCCCAGCATTTT
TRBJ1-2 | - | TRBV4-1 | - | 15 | CASSGNLGGRGGYTF | TGCGCCAGCAGCGGGAACCTGGGGGGGCGTGGTGGCTACACCTTC